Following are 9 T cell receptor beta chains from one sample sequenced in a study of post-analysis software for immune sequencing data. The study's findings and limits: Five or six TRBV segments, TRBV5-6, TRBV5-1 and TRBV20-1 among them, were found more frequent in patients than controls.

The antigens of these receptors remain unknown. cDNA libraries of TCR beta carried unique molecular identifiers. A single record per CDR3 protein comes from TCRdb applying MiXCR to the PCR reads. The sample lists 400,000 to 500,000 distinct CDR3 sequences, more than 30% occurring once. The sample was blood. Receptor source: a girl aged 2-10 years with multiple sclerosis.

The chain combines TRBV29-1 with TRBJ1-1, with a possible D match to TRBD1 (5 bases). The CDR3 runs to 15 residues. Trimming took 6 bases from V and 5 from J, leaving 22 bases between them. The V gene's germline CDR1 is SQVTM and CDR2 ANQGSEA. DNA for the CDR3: TGCAGCGTACCGCCCCCGGGACCCCGAAGGACTGAAGCTTTCTTT. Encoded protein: CSVPPPGPRRTEAFF.

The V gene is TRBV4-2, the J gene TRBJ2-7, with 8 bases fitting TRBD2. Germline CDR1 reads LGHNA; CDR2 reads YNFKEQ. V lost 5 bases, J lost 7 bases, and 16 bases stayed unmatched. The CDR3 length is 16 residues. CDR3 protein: CASSFRIGRAFREQYF. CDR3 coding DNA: TGTGCCAGCAGCTTCCGTATCGGGAGGGCCTTTCGAGAGCAGTACTTC.

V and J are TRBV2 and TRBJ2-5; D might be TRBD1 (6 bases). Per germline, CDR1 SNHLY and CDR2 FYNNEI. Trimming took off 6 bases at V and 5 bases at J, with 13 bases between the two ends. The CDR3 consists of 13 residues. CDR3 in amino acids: CASSDTGLETQYF. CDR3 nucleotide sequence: TGTGCCAGCAGCGATACAGGGTTGGAGACCCAGTACTTC.

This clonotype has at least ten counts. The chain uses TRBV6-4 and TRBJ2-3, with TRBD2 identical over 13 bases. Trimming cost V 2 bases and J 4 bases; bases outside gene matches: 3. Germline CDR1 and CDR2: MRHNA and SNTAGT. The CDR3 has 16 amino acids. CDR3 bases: TGTGCCAGCAGTGACAAAACTAGCGGGGGGGCAGATACGCAGTATTTT. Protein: CASSDKTSGGADTQYF.

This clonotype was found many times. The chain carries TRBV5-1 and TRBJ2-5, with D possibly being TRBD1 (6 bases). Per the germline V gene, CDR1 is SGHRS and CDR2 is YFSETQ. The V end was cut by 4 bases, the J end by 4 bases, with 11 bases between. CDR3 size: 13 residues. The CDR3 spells CASSLGGSETQYF. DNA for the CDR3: TGCGCCAGCAGCCTAGGGGGTTCAGAGACCCAGTACTTC.

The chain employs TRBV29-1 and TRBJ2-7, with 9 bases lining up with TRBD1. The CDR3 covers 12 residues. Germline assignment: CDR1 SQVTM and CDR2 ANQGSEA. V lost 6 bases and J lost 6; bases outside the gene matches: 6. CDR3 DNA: TGCAGCGTGGGACAGGGAAAGGCCGAGCAGTACTTC. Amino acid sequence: CSVGQGKAEQYF.

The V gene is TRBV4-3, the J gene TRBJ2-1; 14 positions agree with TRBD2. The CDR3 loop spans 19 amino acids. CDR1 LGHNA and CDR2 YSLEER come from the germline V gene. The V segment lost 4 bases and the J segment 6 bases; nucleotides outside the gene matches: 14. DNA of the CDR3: TGCGCCAGCAGCCGGTGGGGGACTAGCGGGAGAGACTTGGGCAATGAGCAGTTCTTC. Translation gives CASSRWGTSGRDLGNEQFF.

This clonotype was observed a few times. CDR3 bases: TGCAGTGCTAGACCCCCCTTGGGGGGCTTCTATGGCTACACCTTC. This codes for CSARPPLGGFYGYTF. The V call is TRBV20-1, the J call TRBJ1-2; weak D call: TRBD1 (6 bases). This CDR3 has 15 residues. V lost 2 bases, J lost 4 bases, and 17 bases lay in between. Germline V gene lookup returns CDR1 DFQATT and CDR2 SNEGSKA (reference sequence).

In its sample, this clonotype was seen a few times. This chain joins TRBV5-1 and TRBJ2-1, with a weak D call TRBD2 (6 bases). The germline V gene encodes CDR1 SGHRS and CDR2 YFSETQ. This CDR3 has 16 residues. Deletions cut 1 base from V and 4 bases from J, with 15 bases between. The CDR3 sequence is CASSLTLLAGYNEQFF. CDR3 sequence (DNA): TGCGCCAGCAGCTTGACCCTACTAGCCGGGTACAATGAGCAGTTCTTC. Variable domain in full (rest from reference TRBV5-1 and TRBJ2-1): KAGVTQTPRYLIKTRGQQVTLSCSPISGHRSVSWYQQTPGQGLQFLFEYFSETQRNKGNFPGRFSGRQFSNSRSEMNVSTLELGDSALYLCASSLTLLAGYNEQFFGPGTRLTVL.